The clone carrying this T cell receptor (beta chain) has ten or more counts. Antigen: not known. This sample was included in a study of CD8 T cells in ankylosing spondylitis. Study outcomes and limitations: Earlier literature documents some of the motif variants in reactive arthritis synovial fluid and blood. Ankylosing spondylitis blood appeared to be characterized by a TCR beta motif of 8 or 9 highly homologous variants. Disease-linked clones were CD8+ and relatively rare in peripheral blood. In ankylosing spondylitis patients, matched synovial fluid reportedly showed significant enrichment of disease-linked clones.

A quantitative 5'-RACE method, one with molecular barcodes, was used to make TCR beta libraries. TCRdb itself ran the 5' RACE reads through MiXCR, one entry per CDR3 protein. The sample has about 510,000 distinct CDR3 sequences; approximately 5% are singletons. The TCR was taken from a male donor with ankylosing spondylitis. The sequenced material came from blood, either unsorted or a sorted T cell fraction (not recorded which).

The CDR3 DNA sequence: TGTGCCAGCAGCTTAGGGGCGGTCACTGAAGCTTTCTTT. Translation: CASSLGAVTEAFF. V and J are TRBV7-9 and TRBJ1-1; D is unclear. This CDR3 spans 13 amino acids. Trimming removed 1 base at V and 4 bases at J, with 7 bases between. The germline CDR1 and CDR2 sequences are SEHNR and FQNEAQ (reference sequence).